The 32 T cell receptor beta chains below were found in one sample sequenced in a study of shared clonotypes between healthy human individuals. The method was immunoSEQ multiplex PCR; TCRdb's version includes in-frame clones alone and lacks a portion of them. The sample gives some 1.1 million clones, approximately 75% of which show up once; about 0.89% is in the top ten. Source material: memory CD4+ T cells from PBMCs. The subset denotes: CD45RA-negative fraction. Receptors originate from a man between 18 and 29 years old in good health. Some clones in this sample may be carry-over from other donors' samples.

The chain carries TRBV28 and TRBJ2-1, with a tentative D call TRBD1 (9 bases). In germline, CDR1 is MDHEN, CDR2 SYDVKM. Trimming shortened V by 8 bases and J by 8 bases, and 19 bases separated the two germline ends. This CDR3 is 14 amino acids long. The CDR3 bases are TGTGCCAGCCACAGGGGGCCGGGAGGGTATGAGCAGTTCTTC. Translation: CASHRGPGGYEQFF.

The genes are TRBV7-9 and TRBJ2-3; D is uncertain. CDR3 length equals 12 residues. V shed 1 base and J shed 5 bases, with 4 bases lying between them. Germline CDR1 reads SEHNR; CDR2 reads FQNEAQ (reference sequence). The CDR3, as DNA: TGTGCCAGCAGCTTAGTCGAAGATACGCAGTATTTT. Translated: CASSLVEDTQYF.

The chain has TRBV20-1 and TRBJ2-5; 7 bases agree with TRBD1. Germline V gene sequence: CDR1 DFQATT, CDR2 SNEGSKA (reference sequence). The CDR3 runs 11 residues. The V segment lost 6 bases and the J segment 4 bases; nucleotides outside the gene matches: 2. The CDR3 reads CSAHRGETQYF. CDR3 sequence (DNA): TGCAGTGCCCACAGGGGAGAGACCCAGTACTTC.

The sample holds a few counts of this clone. The rearrangement uses TRBV7-2 and TRBJ2-4; TRBD1 might be the D (5 bases). V was shortened by 0 bases and J by 6 bases, with 12 bases between the two germline ends. The CDR3 is made up of 15 amino acids. Germline V gene data show CDR1 as SGHTA and CDR2 as FQGNSA. CDR3: CASSLAVGRGNIQYF. The CDR3 DNA reads TGTGCCAGCAGCTTAGCGGTGGGGCGCGGAAACATTCAGTACTTC.

The chain couples TRBV7-8 to TRBJ2-5, with D possibly matching TRBD1 (6 bases). The length of the CDR3 is 13 residues. Germline V gene sequence: CDR1 SGHVS, CDR2 FQNEAQ. V dropped 2 bases and J dropped 7 bases, with 11 bases sitting between them. CDR3 region: CASSLQGPATQYF. The CDR3 bases are TGTGCCAGCAGCTTACAGGGGCCAGCGACCCAGTACTTC.

This clone has ten or more counts. The CDR3 here is CASSYSTGEGTGELFF. CDR3 in DNA: TGTGCCAGCAGTTACTCGACAGGGGAGGGCACCGGGGAGCTGTTTTTT. The rearrangement uses TRBV6-5 and TRBJ2-2; D possibly corresponds to TRBD1 (8 bases). V was trimmed by 0 bases and J by 4 bases, leaving 12 bases between them. The CDR3 runs to 16 residues. From germline, CDR1 is MNHEY and CDR2 SVGAGI.

This rearrangement joins TRBV7-3 to TRBJ2-3; TRBD2 might be the D (5 bases). V lost 2 bases, J lost 4 bases, and 10 bases lay in between. Germline values: CDR1 SGHTA, CDR2 FQGTGA. The CDR3 contains 14 residues. The CDR3 DNA sequence: TGTGCCAGCAGCTTAGGAGCGGTGTCAGATACGCAGTATTTT. As protein: CASSLGAVSDTQYF.

This chain connects TRBV5-1 to TRBJ2-6; no clear D gene. V gave up 3 bases and J gave up 4 bases, with 8 bases separating them. The CDR3 runs 14 residues. The germline V gene has CDR1 SGHRS and CDR2 YFSETQ. Written as DNA, the CDR3 is TGCGCCAGCAGCTCCAACCCGGGGGCCAACGTCCTGACTTTC. This encodes CASSSNPGANVLTF.

This sequence joins TRBV6-4 and TRBJ2-7; possibly TRBD1 for D (5 bases). This CDR3 region has 15 residues. The germline gives CDR1 MRHNA, CDR2 SNTAGT. V shed 7 bases and J shed 5 bases, with 21 bases lying between them. The CDR3 spells CASKGNTAAGHEQYF. CDR3 nucleotide sequence: TGTGCCAGCAAGGGCAATACGGCCGCAGGGCACGAGCAGTACTTC.

This clone came up once. J is TRBJ1-4 and V is TRBV28; D is perhaps TRBD1 (5 bases). V dropped 3 bases and J dropped 7 bases, with 12 bases sitting between them. Germline lookup yields CDR1 MDHEN and CDR2 SYDVKM. The CDR3 totals 14 residues. The CDR3 DNA sequence: TGTGCCAGCAGTTTCGGGGGTGAGGGTGAAAAACTGTTTTTT. Translating gives CASSFGGEGEKLFF.

The chain uses TRBV30 and TRBJ1-4; a weak D match, TRBD1 (6 bases). CDR3 size: 12 residues. The V end was cut by 8 bases, the J end by 6 bases, with 13 bases between. Germline V gene sequence: CDR1 GTSNPN, CDR2 SVGIG (reference sequence). The CDR3, as DNA: TGTGCCGGGAACAGGGAGGATGAAAAACTGTTTTTT. As protein: CAGNREDEKLFF.

This rearrangement joins TRBV5-1 to TRBJ2-2; D might be TRBD1 (5 bases). The CDR3 runs 16 residues. Germline CDR1 reads SGHRS; CDR2 reads YFSETQ. The V end lost 1 base, the J end lost 3 bases, and 13 bases lay between the germline ends. The CDR3 region is CASSLIPQGDTGELFF. The DNA for the CDR3 is TGCGCCAGCAGCTTGATCCCTCAAGGGGACACCGGGGAGCTGTTTTTT.

This chain connects TRBV27 to TRBJ1-5; D gene ambiguous. Trimming removed 6 bases from V and 0 bases from J, with 12 bases in between. Germline values: CDR1 MNHEY, CDR2 SMNVEV (reference sequence). This CDR3 is built from 15 residues. CDR3 sequence (DNA): TGTGCCAGCAGGACGTTGGGCAATAGCAATCAGCCCCAGCATTTT. Its translation is CASRTLGNSNQPQHF.

This clone occurred many times. V usage is TRBV9 and J usage is TRBJ2-1, with 12 nucleotides matching TRBD2. CDR1 and CDR2 (germline): SGDLS, YYNGEE. V was pared by 5 bases and J by 4 bases, with 7 bases of the junction left unmatched. This CDR3 is built from 16 residues. CDR3: CASSFGLAGIYNEQFF. The CDR3 DNA is TGTGCCAGCAGTTTTGGACTAGCGGGGATTTACAATGAGCAGTTCTTC.

This chain connects TRBV11-1 to TRBJ2-3; D might be TRBD2 (6 bases). V was cut by 5 bases and J by 2 bases, with 11 bases left in between. The CDR3 loop spans 14 amino acids. Germline V CDR1 and CDR2: SGHAT, FQDESV (reference sequence). The CDR3 DNA reads as TGTGCCAGCAGCGGGGGGAGCTACACAGATACGCAGTATTTT. It codes for CASSGGSYTDTQYF.

This chain links TRBV11-2 with TRBJ1-1; 10 bases are shared with TRBD1. Trimming at V came to 4 bases and at J to 4 bases, leaving 3 bases not matched to a gene. The CDR3 contains 14 residues. Germline V gene sequence: CDR1 SGHAT, CDR2 FQNNGV. This CDR3 is CASSSRTGGTEAFF. The CDR3 DNA reads TGTGCCAGCAGCTCCAGGACAGGGGGCACTGAAGCTTTCTTT. Complete variable domain (other parts from reference TRBV11-2 and TRBJ1-1): EAGVAQSPRYKIIEKRQSVAFWCNPISGHATLYWYQQILGQGPKLLIQFQNNGVVDDSQLPKDRFSAERLKGVDSTLKIQPAKLEDSAVYLCASSSRTGGTEAFFGQGTRLTVV.

The rearrangement uses TRBV2 and TRBJ1-1; D not certain. Germline CDR1 is SNHLY and CDR2 is FYNNEI. V lost 6 bases, J lost 1 base, and 12 bases lay in between. CDR3 length: 14 amino acids. CDR3 loop: CASRLRSENTEAFF. CDR3 DNA sequence: TGTGCCAGCAGGTTGCGTTCAGAGAACACTGAAGCTTTCTTT.

The V call is TRBV13, the J call TRBJ2-7; D may be TRBD1 or TRBD2 (5 bases each). Germline V lookup: CDR1 PRHDT, CDR2 FYEKMQ (reference sequence). Deletions cut 0 bases from V and 2 bases from J, with 17 bases between. The CDR3 runs 17 residues. CDR3 in DNA: TGTGCCAGCAGCTTAGGTGTTAGGGACCCTCGACCCTACGAGCAGTACTTC. Its protein product is CASSLGVRDPRPYEQYF.

This clone was observed a handful of times. CDR3: CASSKVGRGRTEAFF. For the CDR3, the DNA is TGTGCCAGCAGCAAAGTGGGCAGGGGGCGGACTGAAGCTTTCTTT. The chain carries TRBV21-1 and TRBJ1-1; the DNA was not compared with TRBD1, the D call given in the table. TRBV21-1 is a documented pseudogene. CDR3 size: 15 residues.

The V gene is TRBV11-2, the J gene TRBJ1-2; D unresolved. CDR1 and CDR2 (germline): SGHAT, FQNNGV. Trimming stripped 6 bases from V and 8 bases from J, with 16 bases between. This CDR3 region has 13 residues. CDR3 in amino acids: CASSVHGGQGYTF. CDR3 bases: TGTGCCAGCAGTGTTCACGGTGGGCAGGGCTACACCTTC.

The rearrangement links TRBV15 to TRBJ2-2; no clear D gene. Germline values: CDR1 LNHNV, CDR2 YYDKDF (reference sequence). V lost 8 bases, J lost 5 bases, and 12 bases lay in between. This CDR3 contains 13 residues. The CDR3 DNA follows: TGTGCCACCGCTTCTGGCGGAACCGGGGAGCTGTTTTTT. It codes for CATASGGTGELFF.

The rearrangement links TRBV16 to TRBJ2-2, with 16 positions matching TRBD2. Germline CDR1 and CDR2: KGHSY and FQNENV. CDR3 length equals 20 residues. The trim removed 3 bases at V and 0 bases at J, leaving 7 bases unmatched. The CDR3 is CASSHPPGLAGGPNTGELFF. CDR3 in DNA: TGTGCCAGCAGCCATCCCCCGGGACTAGCGGGAGGGCCGAACACCGGGGAGCTGTTTTTT.

This clone was picked up a small number of times. This chain links TRBV4-2 with TRBJ1-2, with no clear D. Germline V lookup: CDR1 LGHNA, CDR2 YNFKEQ. CDR3 length: 13 residues. The germline V and J ends were trimmed by 0 bases and 7 bases, with 9 bases remaining between them. The CDR3 here is CASSQDQGLGYTF. CDR3 nucleotides: TGTGCCAGCAGCCAAGATCAAGGCCTTGGCTACACCTTC.

Here the CDR3 reads CASSPIQGVSVHEQYF. The CDR3 nucleotides are TGTGCCAGCTCACCGATACAGGGTGTAAGTGTCCACGAGCAGTACTTC. This chain links TRBV18 with TRBJ2-7; D perhaps matches TRBD1 (6 bases). Germline V gives CDR1 KGHSH, CDR2 LQKENI. The CDR3 runs to 16 residues. V lost 3 bases and J 5 bases, leaving 20 bases between the germline ends.

The chain is built from TRBV2 and TRBJ2-5; a possible D gene is TRBD1 (5 bases). V lost 6 bases and J lost 2, with 10 bases in between. CDR1 is SNHLY, CDR2 FYNNEI, per germline. The length of the CDR3 is 13 residues. DNA for the CDR3: TGTGCCAGCAGCCGACAGTTTCAAGAGACCCAGTACTTC. The encoded protein is CASSRQFQETQYF. The full variable domain, rest sourced from reference TRBV2 and TRBJ2-5, is EPEVTQTPSHQVTQMGQEVILRCVPISNHLYFYWYRQILGQKVEFLVSFYNNEISEKSEIFDDQFSVERPDGSNFTLKIRSTKLEDSAMYFCASSRQFQETQYFGPGTRLLVL.

Note on this clone: Other DNA sequences in this specimen translate into the identical CDR3. The genes are TRBV5-1 and TRBJ2-7; 10 bases map to TRBD1. CDR1 is SGHRS, CDR2 YFSETQ, per germline. Trimming took 5 bases from V and 5 from J; bases not matched to a gene: 4. The CDR3 runs 13 residues. This CDR3 reads CASSSGQGNEQYF. The CDR3 DNA is TGCGCCAGCAGTTCGGGACAGGGGAACGAGCAGTACTTC.

This chain links TRBV18 with TRBJ2-1; D possibly uses TRBD1 or TRBD2 (5 bases each). V lost 0 bases and J lost 2, with 8 bases in between. Per germline, CDR1 KGHSH and CDR2 LQKENI. The CDR3 has 15 amino acids. For the CDR3, the DNA is TGTGCCAGCTCACCACCCGGGACCCCCTACAATGAGCAGTTCTTC. Encoded protein: CASSPPGTPYNEQFF.

The gene calls are TRBV7-2 and TRBJ2-7; a weak D match, TRBD2 (5 bases). The CDR3 is 14 amino acids. CDR1 SGHTA and CDR2 FQGNSA come from the germline V gene. V lost 4 bases and J lost 3, with 13 bases in between. The CDR3 DNA is TGTGCCAGCAGCTCGGAGGCTGGGATCTACGAGCAGTACTTC. Protein sequence: CASSSEAGIYEQYF.

The rearrangement joins TRBV9 to TRBJ2-3; 8 bases match TRBD2. J lost 2 bases, V lost 0 bases, and 5 bases had no gene match. The germline V gene encodes CDR1 SGDLS and CDR2 YYNGEE. CDR3 length: 16 amino acids. This CDR3 reads CASSVVPAGVTDTQYF. The DNA of the CDR3 is TGTGCCAGCAGCGTAGTTCCAGCGGGAGTCACAGATACGCAGTATTTT.

The chain recombines TRBV6-6 with TRBJ2-7, with 8 bases lining up with TRBD2. Trimming at V came to 4 bases and at J to 3 bases, leaving 8 bases not matched to a gene. The CDR3 has 15 amino acids. Germline lookup yields CDR1 MNHNY and CDR2 SVGAGI (reference sequence). The CDR3 reads CASSSQRETLYEQYF. Written as DNA, the CDR3 is TGTGCCAGCAGTTCCCAGCGGGAGACCCTCTACGAGCAGTACTTC.

The CDR3 reads CASTSGPWVQPQHF. CDR3 nucleotide sequence: TGTGCCAGCACTTCAGGGCCTTGGGTGCAGCCCCAGCATTTT. The chain carries TRBV6-1 and TRBJ1-5; a weak D match, TRBD1 (5 bases). The CDR3 extends over 14 amino acids. From germline, CDR1 is MNHNS and CDR2 SASEGT. V dropped 7 bases and J dropped 7 bases, with 17 bases sitting between them.

The V gene is TRBV5-1, the J gene TRBJ1-2; D ambiguous. Between the trimmed V and J ends, which lost 6 bases and 3 bases, there was a span of 15 bases. Germline V lookup: CDR1 SGHRS, CDR2 YFSETQ. The CDR3 consists of 14 residues. This CDR3 is CASTPTGQHYGYTF. For the CDR3, the DNA is TGCGCCAGCACCCCAACCGGGCAGCACTATGGCTACACCTTC.